This entry features one T cell receptor (beta chain) sequence. This sample is part of a study of shared clonotypes between healthy human individuals. Only in-frame clones appear in the TCRdb table, and some are missing; sequencing was by immunoSEQ multiplex PCR. The sample carries roughly 2.1 million clones, roughly 91% recorded once. Trimming stripped 1 base from V and 0 bases from J, with 15 bases between. CDR1 and CDR2 (germline): MNHEY, SMNVEV (reference sequence). The CDR3 length is 18 residues. Naive CD8 cells, CD45RO-negative and positively selected for CCR7, excluded terminally differentiated effector memory CD45RA+ cells.

Specimen: naive CD8+ T cells from PBMCs. This TCR was recovered from a young man in good health. Some clones in this sample may be carry-over from other donors' samples. The rearrangement uses TRBV27 and TRBJ2-2; D might be TRBD2 (5 bases). CDR3 amino acids: CASSLFPLVRTNTGELFF. CDR3 coding DNA: TGTGCCAGCAGTTTATTTCCACTAGTAAGAACGAACACCGGGGAGCTGTTTTTT.